This T cell receptor (beta chain) was obtained from a study of T-cell memory formation after mild COVID-19. Study-level findings and limits: Some clones that responded turned up in pre-infection memory, which suggests that cross-reactive memory joined in. Second-wave clones that peaked on day 37 lacked confirmed SARS-CoV-2 specificity. Among clones contracting day 15 to 85, CD4/CD8 was balanced, whereas later expanders leaned CD4+.

Per the germline V gene, CDR1 is SQVTM and CDR2 is ANQGSEA. This CDR3 has 16 amino acids. Trimming pared 0 bases from V and 0 bases from J, leaving 12 bases between. As to this clonotype: Its antigen is undetermined.

Constant-segment-primed 5'RACE gave TCR alpha and TCR beta cDNA libraries with sample barcodes and UMIs. TCRdb called the 5' RACE reads again in MiXCR, with one record for every CDR3 protein. This sample has some 150,000 distinct CDR3 sequences, with 11% to 15% found just once. The source material was PBMCs or a T cell subset sorted from them (not recorded which). This receptor was obtained from an adult woman who had mild COVID-19 (a few samples of this study predate the infection). Cell type and time point are not known. V is TRBV29-1 and J is TRBJ2-1; tentatively, D is TRBD2 (6 bases). The CDR3 spells CSVEDQGGISYNEQFF. Written as DNA, the CDR3 is TGCAGCGTTGAAGATCAGGGCGGGATCTCCTACAATGAGCAGTTCTTC.